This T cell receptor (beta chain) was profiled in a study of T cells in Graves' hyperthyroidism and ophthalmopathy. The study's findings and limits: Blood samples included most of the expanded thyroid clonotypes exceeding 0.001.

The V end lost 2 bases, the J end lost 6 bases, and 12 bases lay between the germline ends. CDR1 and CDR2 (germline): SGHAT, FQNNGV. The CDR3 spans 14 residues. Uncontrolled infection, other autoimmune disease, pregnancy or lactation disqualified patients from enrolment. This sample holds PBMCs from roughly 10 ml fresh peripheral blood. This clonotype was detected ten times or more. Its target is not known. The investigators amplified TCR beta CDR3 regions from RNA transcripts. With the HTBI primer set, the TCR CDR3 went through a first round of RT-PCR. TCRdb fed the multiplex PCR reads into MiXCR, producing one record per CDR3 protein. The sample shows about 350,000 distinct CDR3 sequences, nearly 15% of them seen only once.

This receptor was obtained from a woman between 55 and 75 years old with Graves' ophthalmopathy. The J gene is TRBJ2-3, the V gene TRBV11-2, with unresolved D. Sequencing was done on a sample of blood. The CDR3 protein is CASSLSLIHDTQYF. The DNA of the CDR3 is TGTGCCAGCAGCTTAAGTCTAATCCATGATACGCAGTATTTT.